This T cell receptor beta chain originates from a study of T cells expressing NK-cell markers. Across the whole study: The sequencing cohort of eight donors included seven HCMV-seropositive individuals and one seronegative individual.

From the 5' RACE reads, TCRdb lists one entry per CDR3 protein and no DNA. Its table records tens of thousands of distinct CDR3 sequences. Study results and caveats: NKG2C+ dominant clonotype frequencies in six donors were roughly 1.0-7.5% of CD8+ T cells.

Remarks on this clonotype: The antigen remains unidentified.

The specimen sequenced was blood T cells: a sorted CD56 or NKG2C T cell subset, CD4+ or CD8+ T cells, or bulk PBMC T cells (not recorded which). This sequence was found in a woman between 18 and 75 years old in good health.

The CDR3 sequence is CASSLHLQGATEAFF. The chain is built from TRBV13 and TRBJ1-1; TCRdb calls TRBD1, which cannot be checked without DNA. Per the germline V gene, CDR1 is PRHDT and CDR2 is FYEKMQ (reference sequence). The length of the CDR3 is 15 residues.